What follows are 13 T cell receptor beta chains derived from one specimen sequenced in a study of cytotoxic CD8 clonotypes in ibrutinib-treated CLL. The repertoire was sequenced with immunoSEQ multiplex PCR; TCRdb's copy has only in-frame clones and lacks some. The sample contains around 250,000 clones, under 75% of which appear only once. This specimen was PBMCs, taken after 24 months of ibrutinib treatment. Receptor source: a human donor with chronic lymphocytic leukemia.

In this sample, this clone turned up a few times. The chain has TRBV28 and TRBJ1-4; 8 bases match TRBD1. CDR1 MDHEN and CDR2 SYDVKM come from the germline V gene. J gave up 11 bases and V 5 bases, and 7 bases lay outside the gene matches. This CDR3 spans 13 amino acids. The CDR3 is CASSQPGGGKLFF. CDR3 bases: TGTGCCAGCAGTCAACCAGGGGGCGGGAAACTGTTTTTT.

The rearrangement links TRBV7-2 to TRBJ2-7, with D perhaps matching TRBD1 (6 bases). Germline loops: CDR1 SGHTA, CDR2 FQGNSA. There are 15 residues in the CDR3. V lost 6 bases and J 2 bases, leaving 17 bases between the germline ends. The CDR3 nucleotides read TGTGCCAGCAGTTCTAGGACAGCACTTCCCTACGAGCAGTACTTC. As protein: CASSSRTALPYEQYF.

The gene calls are TRBV11-3 and TRBJ2-1; D is perhaps TRBD1 or TRBD2 (6 bases each). V lost 6 bases, J lost 5 bases, and 17 bases lay in between. The V gene's germline CDR1 is SGHNT and CDR2 YENEEA. CDR3 length: 15 residues. The CDR3 DNA is TGTGCCAGCAGTCCTCGGGGGCAAAGGGACAATGAGCAGTTCTTC. Its translation: CASSPRGQRDNEQFF.

The gene calls are TRBV27 and TRBJ1-5, with a possible D match to TRBD1 (5 bases). V was cut by 2 bases and J by 5 bases, with 16 bases left in between. The CDR3 runs 16 residues. Germline V gene sequence: CDR1 MNHEY, CDR2 SMNVEV (reference sequence). CDR3 sequence: CASSLTFDSPYQPQHF. Written as DNA, the CDR3 is TGTGCCAGCAGTTTAACATTCGACAGCCCCTATCAGCCCCAGCATTTT.

The rearrangement links TRBV10-2 to TRBJ2-5; 9 bases are a match to TRBD2. CDR1 is WSHSY and CDR2 is SAAADI in the germline V gene. CDR3 size: 15 residues. V lost 3 bases to trimming and J lost 3 bases; unmatched junction nucleotides: 5. The CDR3 region is CASSDIAGVEETQYF. The DNA of the CDR3 is TGCGCCAGCAGTGACATAGCGGGAGTGGAAGAGACCCAGTACTTC.

This clone was detected a few times. The chain has TRBV29-1 and TRBJ2-7; perhaps TRBD2 as D (6 bases). The germline V and J ends were trimmed by 4 bases and 7 bases, with 11 bases remaining between them. Germline V gene lookup returns CDR1 SQVTM and CDR2 ANQGSEA. The CDR3 has 11 residues. The CDR3 spells CSVARGREQYF. The DNA of the CDR3 is TGCAGCGTTGCACGGGGGAGGGAGCAGTACTTC.

V and J are TRBV5-1 and TRBJ2-1; 7 bases map to TRBD2. Germline values: CDR1 SGHRS, CDR2 YFSETQ. The CDR3 has 11 amino acids. V lost 5 bases to trimming and J lost 9 bases; unmatched junction nucleotides: 2. CDR3 in amino acids: CASRREIEQFF. DNA of the CDR3: TGCGCCAGCAGGCGGGAGATTGAGCAGTTCTTC.

J is TRBJ2-3 and V is TRBV4-1, with D perhaps matching TRBD1 (5 bases). Trimming pared 0 bases from V and 6 bases from J, leaving 22 bases between. The CDR3 is 18 amino acids. Germline V gives CDR1 MGHRA, CDR2 YSYEKL. The CDR3 sequence is CASSQDVSIPKGVDTQYF. CDR3 nucleotide sequence: TGCGCCAGCAGCCAAGATGTGTCTATCCCAAAAGGGGTGGATACGCAGTATTTT.

This clone has just a few counts. J is TRBJ1-4 and V is TRBV5-1; 7 nucleotides match TRBD1. This CDR3 is 18 amino acids long. Germline V lookup: CDR1 SGHRS, CDR2 YFSETQ. Trimming took 2 bases from V and 0 from J; bases not matched to a gene: 10. The CDR3 bases are TGCGCCAGCAGCTTAGCGACCAGGGGGTTTTCAACTAATGAAAAACTGTTTTTT. Residues: CASSLATRGFSTNEKLFF. Based on the CDR3 plus reference TRBV5-1 and TRBJ1-4, the full variable domain is KAGVTQTPRYLIKTRGQQVTLSCSPISGHRSVSWYQQTPGQGLQFLFEYFSETQRNKGNFPGRFSGRQFSNSRSEMNVSTLELGDSALYLCASSLATRGFSTNEKLFFGSGTQLSVL.

This chain joins TRBV25-1 and TRBJ2-6, with D possibly being TRBD2 (6 bases). The V and J ends lost 5 bases and 4 bases respectively, with 18 bases between them. Germline V CDR1 and CDR2: MGHDK, SYGVNS. This CDR3 is built from 17 residues. The CDR3 reads CASSPFGGPGGANVLTF. CDR3 in DNA: TGTGCCAGCAGTCCATTTGGAGGGCCTGGAGGGGCCAACGTCCTGACTTTC. Full variable domain (missing parts from reference TRBV25-1 and TRBJ2-6): EADIYQTPRYLVIGTGKKITLECSQTMGHDKMYWYQQDPGMELHLIHYSYGVNSTEKGDLSSESTVSRIRTEHFPLTLESARPSHTSQYLCASSPFGGPGGANVLTFGAGSRLTVL.

In the case of this clone: This CDR3 is also generated by other DNA sequences in the sample. The chain is built from TRBV6-5 and TRBJ2-2, with D unclear. The CDR3 extends over 12 amino acids. Looked up from germline, CDR1 is MNHEY and CDR2 is SVGAGI. Between the trimmed V and J ends, which lost 1 base and 4 bases, there was a span of 1 base. The chain's CDR3 is CASSYFTGELFF. DNA of the CDR3: TGTGCCAGCAGTTACTTCACCGGGGAGCTGTTTTTT.

The V and J genes are TRBV29-1 and TRBJ2-6; no reliable D call. Germline lookup yields CDR1 SQVTM and CDR2 ANQGSEA. V lost 5 bases and J 1 base, leaving 12 bases between the germline ends. The CDR3 is 15 amino acids. CDR3 sequence (DNA): TGCAGCGTTCGTGGTGGGATGTCTGGGGCCAACGTCCTGACTTTC. As protein: CSVRGGMSGANVLTF.

The rearrangement uses TRBV28 and TRBJ2-7, with TRBD2 matching over 10 bases. This CDR3 has 15 amino acids. V shed 4 bases and J 2 bases; nucleotides not matched to a gene: 5. Germline V gene sequence: CDR1 MDHEN, CDR2 SYDVKM. CDR3 nucleotide sequence: TGTGCCAGCAGTTCTAGCGGGAGTCCCCCCTACGAGCAGTACTTC. Its protein product is CASSSSGSPPYEQYF.